Each of the 14 T cell receptor beta chains below was sequenced from the same sample in a study of T cells in Graves' hyperthyroidism and ophthalmopathy (dated by TCRdb to about 2019). Library preparation was by multiplex PCR. TCRdb records Illumina HiSeq 2000 as the sequencer. The TCR beta CDR3 regions were amplified from the RNA transcripts. The first round of RT-PCR for the TCR CDR3 was performed with the HTBI primer set and the Qiagen OneStep RT-PCR kit. Starting from the raw public reads, TCRdb applied fastp trimming at Q25, assembled clones with MiXCR and retained in-frame beta chains. Merged by CDR3 protein, the rows form single entries marked with the most common genes and DNA. The table for this sample lists 470,000 or so distinct CDR3 sequences; 20% to 25% of them were counted only once. The top ten hold more than 20% of the sample. Sequencing was carried out using blood. These receptor sequences come from a man younger than 35 with Graves' hyperthyroidism.

This clonotype appeared many times. V and J are TRBV15 and TRBJ1-5; D unclear. In germline, CDR1 is LNHNV, CDR2 YYDKDF (reference sequence). This CDR3 is built from 17 residues. Trimming shortened V by 3 bases and J by 8 bases, and 23 bases separated the two germline ends. CDR3 residues: CATSSGGRTTGMEPQHF. CDR3 coding DNA: TGTGCCACCAGCAGTGGAGGACGGACGACGGGGATGGAGCCCCAGCATTTT.

Many counts were recorded for this clonotype. The chain couples TRBV20-1 to TRBJ1-2; D unresolved. This CDR3 contains 15 residues. V lost 0 bases to trimming and J lost 4 bases, with 15 bases between them. Germline assignment: CDR1 DFQATT and CDR2 SNEGSKA (reference sequence). The CDR3 DNA sequence: TGCAGTGCTAGAGATAGAGGGCACCTCACCTATGGCTACACCTTC. This encodes CSARDRGHLTYGYTF.

In this sample, this clonotype turned up many times. The chain recombines TRBV28 with TRBJ1-5; D ambiguous. The CDR3 sequence is 13 residues long. V was cut by 6 bases and J by 3 bases, with 9 bases left in between. The germline V gene has CDR1 MDHEN and CDR2 SYDVKM. CDR3 loop: CASRPGLNQPQHF. Written as DNA, the CDR3 is TGTGCCAGCAGACCGGGTCTCAATCAGCCCCAGCATTTT.

At least ten counts were recorded for this clonotype. Here the CDR3 DNA reads TGCAGTGCTAGATCAGGGGCCCATCAGCCCCAGCATTTT. This translates into CSARSGAHQPQHF. The rearrangement joins TRBV20-1 to TRBJ1-5; the D gene is possibly TRBD1 (6 bases). CDR3 length: 13 residues. Deletions cut 2 bases from V and 5 bases from J, with 10 bases between. The germline V gene has CDR1 DFQATT and CDR2 SNEGSKA (reference sequence).

The table lists this clonotype with a few counts. The V gene is TRBV11-2, the J gene TRBJ2-5, with a weak D call TRBD2 (7 bases). The CDR3 is 17 amino acids. Germline values: CDR1 SGHAT, CDR2 FQNNGV. V was shortened by 2 bases and J by 5 bases, with 21 bases between the two germline ends. CDR3 residues: CASSLTAFWGGRETQYF. CDR3 DNA sequence: TGTGCCAGCAGCTTAACTGCTTTTTGGGGGGGGCGGGAGACCCAGTACTTC.

This clonotype was counted many times. V and J are TRBV20-1 and TRBJ1-5; D is possibly TRBD1 (6 bases). The V and J ends lost 3 bases and 11 bases respectively, with 17 bases between them. The germline CDR1 and CDR2 sequences are DFQATT and SNEGSKA (reference sequence). The CDR3 runs to 13 residues. CDR3: CSARRDTRNAQHF. The CDR3 DNA reads TGCAGTGCTAGGCGGGACACCCGAAATGCCCAGCATTTT.

V gene TRBV5-1 combines with J gene TRBJ1-1; D is unclear. The V end was cut by 0 bases, the J end by 6 bases, with 12 bases between. CDR1 is SGHRS and CDR2 is YFSETQ in the germline V gene. The CDR3 spans 14 residues. The CDR3 here is CASSLVGSGAEAFF. Written as DNA, the CDR3 is TGCGCCAGCAGCTTGGTGGGGAGTGGCGCTGAAGCTTTCTTT.

This clonotype was recorded many times. V gene TRBV20-1 combines with J gene TRBJ2-2; weak D call: TRBD1 (5 bases). Germline V gene sequence: CDR1 DFQATT, CDR2 SNEGSKA (reference sequence). This CDR3 has 15 amino acids. V was pared by 3 bases and J by 3 bases, with 14 bases between. The CDR3 DNA follows: TGCAGTGCTAGGGCATTGGGGCTCGACACCGGGGAGCTGTTTTTT. Its protein product is CSARALGLDTGELFF.

This clonotype was recorded many times. The chain uses TRBV2 and TRBJ2-7; 7 bases are a match to TRBD1. V lost 4 bases, J lost 5 bases, and 11 bases stayed unmatched. This CDR3 region has 15 residues. Germline V gene lookup returns CDR1 SNHLY and CDR2 FYNNEI. The CDR3 nucleotides are TGTGCCAGCAGTGCGTTCCCCGGGACAGCTGACGAGCAGTACTTC. Protein sequence: CASSAFPGTADEQYF.

The count of this clonotype is one. The rearrangement links TRBV6-2 or TRBV6-3 to TRBJ1-2; the D is unclear. V was clipped by 0 bases and J by 9 bases, with 14 bases between them. Germline V gene sequence: CDR1 MNHEY, CDR2 SVGEGT. CDR3 length: 14 amino acids. The DNA for the CDR3 is TGTGCCAGCAGTTACTCGTTGAATGATGCGAGCTACACCTTC. Protein sequence: CASSYSLNDASYTF.

Here the CDR3 DNA reads TGTGCCACCAGTGATTATCGCCCCGACAGCCAAGAGACCCAGTACTTC. This codes for CATSDYRPDSQETQYF. The rearrangement joins TRBV24-1 to TRBJ2-5, with D perhaps matching TRBD1 (5 bases). The V end lost 2 bases, the J end lost 1 base, and 13 bases lay between the germline ends. CDR1 KGHDR and CDR2 SFDVKD come from the germline V gene. CDR3 length: 16 residues.

This clonotype was seen only a few times. The V call is TRBV28, the J call TRBJ2-7; D is possibly TRBD1 (6 bases). Trimming left V 5 bases short and J 3 bases short, with 29 bases between. The CDR3 has 19 residues. Germline lookup yields CDR1 MDHEN and CDR2 SYDVKM. CDR3 loop: CASSGDTHLRVGNFYEQYF. In DNA form, the CDR3 reads TGTGCCAGCAGTGGGGACACTCACCTCAGGGTCGGGAATTTCTACGAGCAGTACTTC.

This clonotype was observed many times. This sequence joins TRBV5-6 and TRBJ2-7; D uncertain. V shed 4 bases and J shed 0 bases, with 11 bases lying between them. Looked up from germline, CDR1 is SGHDT and CDR2 is YYEEEE. The CDR3 extends over 14 amino acids. The CDR3 reads CASSPDLSSYEQYF. CDR3 coding DNA: TGTGCCAGCAGCCCCGACTTGAGCTCCTACGAGCAGTACTTC.

This clonotype was seen at least ten times. This rearrangement joins TRBV15 to TRBJ1-2; D is possibly TRBD1 (5 bases). The CDR3 totals 15 residues. Germline V lookup: CDR1 LNHNV, CDR2 YYDKDF (reference sequence). Trimming pared 0 bases from V and 7 bases from J, leaving 15 bases between. The CDR3 nucleotides are TGTGCCACCAGCAGAGATAATCCGGGGCTGGGTGGCTACACCTTC. Its translation: CATSRDNPGLGGYTF.